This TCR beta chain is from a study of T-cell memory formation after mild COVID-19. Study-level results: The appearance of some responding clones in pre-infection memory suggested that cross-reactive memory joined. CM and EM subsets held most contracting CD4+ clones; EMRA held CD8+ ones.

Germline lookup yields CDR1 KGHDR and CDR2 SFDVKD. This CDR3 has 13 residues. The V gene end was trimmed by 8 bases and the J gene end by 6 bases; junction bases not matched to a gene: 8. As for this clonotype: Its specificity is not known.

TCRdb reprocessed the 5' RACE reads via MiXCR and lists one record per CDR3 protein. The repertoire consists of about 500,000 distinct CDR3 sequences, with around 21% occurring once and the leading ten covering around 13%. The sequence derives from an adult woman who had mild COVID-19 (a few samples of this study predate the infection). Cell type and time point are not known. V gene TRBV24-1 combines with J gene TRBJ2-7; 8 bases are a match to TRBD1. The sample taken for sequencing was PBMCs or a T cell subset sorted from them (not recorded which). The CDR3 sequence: CATTFDRGGEQYF. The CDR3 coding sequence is TGTGCCACCACCTTTGACAGGGGTGGCGAGCAGTACTTC.